The 6 T cell receptor beta chains below come from one sample, sequenced in a study of blood T cell repertoires in COVID-19. Using immunoSEQ multiplex PCR, the repertoire was profiled, and TCRdb retains in-frame clones only, with some absent. This table has some 140,000 clones, about 85% appearing once. The sequencing sample was made of peripheral blood. The receptors originated from a man in his sixties with COVID-19, enrolled during active disease.

The chain recombines TRBV18 with TRBJ2-3; D is possibly TRBD1 (5 bases). The CDR3 consists of 15 residues. Per the germline V gene, CDR1 is KGHSH and CDR2 is LQKENI. Trimming took 0 bases from V and 2 from J, leaving 9 bases between them. The CDR3 reads CASSPPRAHTDTQYF. As DNA, the CDR3 is TGTGCCAGCTCACCACCCAGGGCCCACACAGATACGCAGTATTTT.

V usage is TRBV6-6 and J usage is TRBJ2-3; 7 bases are a match to TRBD2. Germline V gives CDR1 MNHNY, CDR2 SVGAGI (reference sequence). CDR3 length equals 14 residues. Trimming cost V 7 bases and J 0 bases; bases outside gene matches: 4. The CDR3 protein is CASTFGGSTDTQYF. The CDR3 DNA follows: TGTGCCAGCACTTTCGGGGGGAGCACAGATACGCAGTATTTT.

This chain links TRBV10-3 with TRBJ1-5; 9 bases map to TRBD1. The V and J ends lost 9 bases and 4 bases, in that order; junction bases with no gene match: 4. CDR1 is ENHRY and CDR2 is SYGVKD in the germline V gene. The CDR3 consists of 13 residues. This CDR3 is CAIGQGMNQPQHF. The CDR3 DNA sequence: TGTGCCATAGGACAGGGGATGAATCAGCCCCAGCATTTT.

The chain employs TRBV11-3 and TRBJ2-6; D gene unclear. V was cut by 4 bases and J by 12 bases, with 7 bases left in between. CDR1 SGHNT and CDR2 YENEEA come from the germline V gene. This CDR3 has 11 amino acids. CDR3: CASSSSSVLTF. In nucleotides, the CDR3 is TGTGCCAGCAGCTCCTCTTCCGTCCTGACTTTC.

This clone was counted a single time. The chain recombines TRBV6-6 with TRBJ1-1, with 8 positions matching TRBD1. The junction had 5 bases not matched to a gene; V was cut back by 2 bases and J by 12 bases. Germline V CDR1 and CDR2: MNHNY, SVGAGI (reference sequence). CDR3 length: 12 amino acids. The CDR3 reads CASSYGQGVTFF. CDR3 DNA: TGTGCCAGCAGTTACGGACAGGGCGTAACTTTCTTT.

This clone was counted between two and nine times. CDR3 sequence: CASSPPRDRGLVTEAFF. The CDR3 DNA sequence: TGTGCCAGTAGCCCACCCCGGGACAGGGGACTGGTCACTGAAGCTTTCTTT. The chain uses TRBV19 and TRBJ1-1; TRBD1 matches at 10 bases. This CDR3 is built from 17 residues. Looked up from germline, CDR1 is LNHDA and CDR2 is SQIVND (reference sequence). Unmatched junction bases numbered 14, after V lost 6 bases and J lost 4 bases. Full variable domain (outside the CDR3, taken from reference TRBV19 and TRBJ1-1): DGGITQSPKYLFRKEGQNVTLSCEQNLNHDAMYWYRQDPGQGLRLIYYSQIVNDFQKGDIAEGYSVSREKKESFPLTVTSAQKNPTAFYLCASSPPRDRGLVTEAFFGQGTRLTVV.